The 25 T cell receptor beta chains presented below share a single source sample, sequenced in a study of blood T cell repertoires in COVID-19. Clones were sequenced by immunoSEQ multiplex PCR, and TCRdb holds only the in-frame ones, with some missing. Counted here are 150,000 to 180,000 clones, 78% occurring once; the ten biggest clones make up roughly 1.7%. Sequencing was carried out using peripheral blood. These receptors were taken from a man at least 80 years old with acute or convalescent COVID-19.

V and J are TRBV5-8 and TRBJ2-5; 8 bases match TRBD1. Germline trimming cut 5 bases from V and 5 bases from J; bases unmatched to any gene: 11. The CDR3 is 15 amino acids. Germline V CDR1 and CDR2: SGHTS, YDEGEE. CDR3: CASRVGTGQEETQYF. For the CDR3, the DNA is TGTGCCAGCAGAGTAGGGACAGGTCAGGAGGAGACCCAGTACTTC.

The chain has TRBV7-3 and TRBJ1-2; a possible D gene is TRBD1 (5 bases). Trimming took off 3 bases at V and 3 bases at J, with 11 bases between the two ends. The CDR3 sequence is 14 residues long. Per germline, CDR1 SGHTA and CDR2 FQGTGA. DNA of the CDR3: TGTGCCAGCAGCTTCCCCGGGACTGACTATGGCTACACCTTC. Encoded protein: CASSFPGTDYGYTF.

V gene TRBV2 combines with J gene TRBJ2-7; 9 positions agree with TRBD1. V was pared by 6 bases and J by 1 base, with 7 bases of the junction left unmatched. Looked up from germline, CDR1 is SNHLY and CDR2 is FYNNEI. The CDR3 has 15 residues. The CDR3 reads CASRGRQGGSYEQYF. The CDR3 DNA sequence: TGTGCCAGCAGGGGCCGACAGGGGGGGTCCTACGAGCAGTACTTC.

Only one count was recorded for this clone. The V gene is TRBV5-5, the J gene TRBJ2-3; 7 bases are shared with TRBD2. V lost 6 bases and J lost 1; bases outside the gene matches: 8. The CDR3 spans 15 residues. Germline V gives CDR1 SGHKS, CDR2 YYEKEE (reference sequence). The CDR3 is CASKILAERTDTQYF. CDR3 nucleotides: TGTGCCAGCAAAATTCTAGCGGAGCGCACAGATACGCAGTATTTT.

The chain employs TRBV7-8 and TRBJ1-1, with a weak D call TRBD1 (6 bases). The CDR3 spans 17 residues. Deletions cut 0 bases from V and 4 bases from J, with 18 bases between. Germline V gene data show CDR1 as SGHVS and CDR2 as FQNEAQ. As DNA, the CDR3 is TGTGCCAGCAGCTTAGCCAACAGGGCATTTATGGGCACTGAAGCTTTCTTT. Amino acids: CASSLANRAFMGTEAFF.

In this sample, this clone turned up a few times. V is TRBV2 and J is TRBJ2-2; a weak D match, TRBD2 (6 bases). The CDR3 contains 13 residues. Germline V CDR1 and CDR2: SNHLY, FYNNEI. Between the trimmed V and J ends, which lost 8 bases and 1 base, there was a span of 8 bases. The CDR3 here is CASGTRNTGELFF. CDR3 sequence (DNA): TGTGCCAGCGGGACTCGGAACACCGGGGAGCTGTTTTTT. The full variable domain, in which reference TRBV2 and TRBJ2-2 provide the parts outside the CDR3, is EPEVTQTPSHQVTQMGQEVILRCVPISNHLYFYWYRQILGQKVEFLVSFYNNEISEKSEIFDDQFSVERPDGSNFTLKIRSTKLEDSAMYFCASGTRNTGELFFGEGSRLTVL.

The rearrangement links TRBV5-1 to TRBJ2-1; D might be TRBD2 (6 bases). V dropped 3 bases and J dropped 4 bases, with 17 bases sitting between them. This CDR3 spans 16 amino acids. Germline CDR1 SGHRS, CDR2 YFSETQ. CDR3: CASSSAGTLNYNEQFF. DNA of the CDR3: TGCGCCAGCAGCTCGGCCGGGACTCTGAATTACAATGAGCAGTTCTTC.

V is TRBV19 and J is TRBJ2-7; tentative D call: TRBD2 (5 bases). V gave up 7 bases and J gave up 2 bases, with 12 bases separating them. Germline values: CDR1 LNHDA, CDR2 SQIVND (reference sequence). This CDR3 contains 13 residues. The CDR3 here is CASTRPGTYEQYF. The CDR3 bases are TGTGCCAGTACTCGCCCCGGGACCTACGAGCAGTACTTC.

The CDR3 DNA reads as TGTGCCACCAGCAGAGATAGGGGGGGACAGGGACGCGACGAGCAGTACTTC. Translating gives CATSRDRGGQGRDEQYF. The J gene is TRBJ2-7, the V gene TRBV15; 9 bases are a match to TRBD1. The junction had 11 bases not matched to a gene; V was cut back by 0 bases and J by 5 bases. This CDR3 is built from 17 residues. The germline V gene has CDR1 LNHNV and CDR2 YYDKDF (reference sequence).

The chain combines TRBV5-1 with TRBJ2-5; D remains unclear. The CDR3 spans 14 residues. The V gene lost 2 bases and the J gene lost 0 bases, with 8 bases spanning the gap. The V gene's germline CDR1 is SGHRS and CDR2 YFSETQ. The CDR3: CASSFNTDQETQYF. The CDR3 nucleotides read TGCGCCAGCAGCTTTAACACCGACCAAGAGACCCAGTACTTC.

This clone has just a few counts. V usage is TRBV28 and J usage is TRBJ1-5; D is unclear. The CDR3 loop spans 15 amino acids. CDR1 is MDHEN and CDR2 is SYDVKM in the germline V gene. V lost 5 bases and J lost 5, with 16 bases in between. The CDR3 loop reads CASSEGASDYQPQHF. The CDR3, as DNA: TGTGCCAGCAGTGAGGGCGCCAGCGACTATCAGCCCCAGCATTTT. The whole variable domain, remainder taken from reference TRBV28 and TRBJ1-5, is DVKVTQSSRYLVKRTGEKVFLECVQDMDHENMFWYRQDPGLGLRLIYFSYDVKMKEKGDIPEGYSVSREKKERFSLILESASTNQTSMYLCASSEGASDYQPQHFGDGTRLSIL.

The chain links TRBV5-6 to TRBJ1-2; no firm D call. V was clipped by 0 bases and J by 2 bases, with 8 bases between them. In germline, CDR1 is SGHDT, CDR2 YYEEEE. This CDR3 is 14 amino acids long. CDR3 sequence: CASSLVGINYGYTF. The CDR3 DNA reads TGTGCCAGCAGCTTGGTGGGCATCAACTATGGCTACACCTTC.

The chain is built from TRBV6-2 or TRBV6-3 and TRBJ2-1; D is unresolved. CDR3 length equals 15 residues. V gave up 2 bases and J gave up 6 bases, with 14 bases separating them. Germline-derived CDR1 and CDR2 are MNHEY and SVGEGT. The CDR3 sequence is CASSYGHRFFNEQFF. DNA for the CDR3: TGTGCCAGCAGTTACGGGCACCGCTTTTTCAATGAGCAGTTCTTC.

The genes are TRBV7-2 and TRBJ1-6; no clear D gene. This CDR3 spans 13 amino acids. Germline lookup yields CDR1 SGHTA and CDR2 FQGNSA. V gave up 4 bases and J gave up 10 bases, with 11 bases separating them. The CDR3 DNA reads TGTGCCAGCAGCTCAGCGGGCGGGTCACCCCTCCACTTT. Translating it yields CASSSAGGSPLHF.

J is TRBJ2-3 and V is TRBV19; 11 bases align to TRBD2. V lost 7 bases, J lost 0 bases, and 6 bases stayed unmatched. From germline, CDR1 is LNHDA and CDR2 SQIVND (reference sequence). The CDR3 length is 16 residues. This chain's CDR3 is CASKALAGVSTDTQYF. The CDR3 region has the DNA TGTGCCAGTAAAGCACTAGCGGGGGTTAGCACAGATACGCAGTATTTT.

V is TRBV18 and J is TRBJ1-3; D gene unclear. The CDR3 contains 16 residues. Germline assignment: CDR1 KGHSH and CDR2 LQKENI. V was trimmed by 3 bases and J by 0 bases, leaving 12 bases between them. CDR3 DNA sequence: TGTGCCAGCTCACCCTATGACGCTAGCTCTGGAAACACCATATATTTT. This translates into CASSPYDASSGNTIYF.

V gene TRBV10-3 combines with J gene TRBJ2-7, with 10 bases aligning to TRBD1. The CDR3 consists of 13 residues. Germline V gives CDR1 ENHRY, CDR2 SYGVKD. With V trimmed by 6 bases and J by 7 bases, 6 bases remained unmatched. This chain's CDR3 is CAISATGGFEQYV. The DNA for the CDR3 is TGTGCCATCAGCGCGACAGGGGGCTTTGAGCAGTACGTC.

The gene calls are TRBV13 and TRBJ1-3; 8 bases fit TRBD1. This CDR3 has 18 residues. Unmatched junction bases numbered 8, after V lost 1 base and J lost 0 bases. CDR1 is PRHDT and CDR2 is FYEKMQ in the germline V gene (reference sequence). CDR3 sequence reads: CASSLEAGGPFSGNTIYF. The CDR3, as DNA: TGTGCCAGCAGCTTAGAGGCAGGGGGCCCTTTCTCTGGAAACACCATATATTTT.

This chain links TRBV6-1 with TRBJ1-5, with 7 bases identical to TRBD1. The CDR3 is made up of 15 amino acids. In germline, CDR1 is MNHNS, CDR2 SASEGT. Trimming at V came to 3 bases and at J to 6 bases, leaving 8 bases not matched to a gene. CDR3 DNA: TGTGCCAGCAGTGATACAGGGGAAGTGGGTCAGCCCCAGCATTTT. This codes for CASSDTGEVGQPQHF.

The chain couples TRBV7-2 to TRBJ2-7, with 11 bases lining up with TRBD1. Germline values: CDR1 SGHTA, CDR2 FQGNSA. The CDR3 extends over 15 amino acids. Trimming at V came to 3 bases and at J to 3 bases, leaving 4 bases not matched to a gene. This chain's CDR3 is CASSFGTGGFYEQYF. The CDR3 DNA follows: TGTGCCAGCAGCTTCGGGACAGGGGGATTCTACGAGCAGTACTTC.

This clone appeared a few times. The rearrangement links TRBV14 to TRBJ1-3; TRBD1 matches 8 bases. The V segment lost 1 base and the J segment 2 bases; nucleotides outside the gene matches: 1. CDR3 length equals 15 residues. Germline V gene sequence: CDR1 SGHDN, CDR2 FVKESK. In DNA, the CDR3 is TGTGCCAGCAGCCAAGTACAGGGGGCTGGAAACACCATATATTTT. It yields the protein CASSQVQGAGNTIYF. Full variable domain (rest looked up from reference TRBV14 and TRBJ1-3): EAGVTQFPSHSVIEKGQTVTLRCDPISGHDNLYWYRRVMGKEIKFLLHFVKESKQDESGMPNNRFLAERTGGTYSTLKVQPAELEDSGVYFCASSQVQGAGNTIYFGEGSWLTVV.

The rearrangement joins TRBV19 to TRBJ1-5; D not certain. This CDR3 has 15 amino acids. V lost 3 bases to trimming and J lost 5 bases, with 14 bases between them. Germline loops: CDR1 LNHDA, CDR2 SQIVND (reference sequence). In DNA, the CDR3 is TGTGCCAGTAGTATCGACCAGGTTCAGGATCAGCCCCAGCATTTT. Protein product: CASSIDQVQDQPQHF.

The V call is TRBV6-6, the J call TRBJ2-1; D possibly corresponds to TRBD2 (6 bases). The V gene's germline CDR1 is MNHNY and CDR2 SVGAGI (reference sequence). CDR3 size: 16 residues. V lost 2 bases to trimming and J lost 3 bases, with 14 bases between them. CDR3 DNA: TGTGCCAGCAGTTACGGATGGGGGAGGAACTACAATGAGCAGTTCTTC. This gives the protein CASSYGWGRNYNEQFF.

This clone was recorded once. The chain uses TRBV29-1 and TRBJ1-1, with D perhaps TRBD1 (6 bases). The CDR3 spans 12 residues. Between the trimmed V and J ends, which lost 6 bases and 5 bases, there was a span of 13 bases. Germline loops: CDR1 SQVTM, CDR2 ANQGSEA. The CDR3 protein is CSVGGAGTEAFF. As DNA, the CDR3 is TGCAGCGTAGGGGGGGCGGGTACTGAAGCTTTCTTT.

The chain employs TRBV16 and TRBJ1-2, with 7 bases lining up with TRBD1. The CDR3 contains 14 residues. CDR1 is KGHSY, CDR2 FQNENV, per germline. V trimming: 3 bases; J trimming: 2 bases; junction bases outside the gene matches: 3. CDR3 nucleotides: TGTGCCAGCAGCCACGAGACAGGGAACTATGGCTACACCTTC. It is translated as CASSHETGNYGYTF.